What follows is one T cell receptor beta chain and its context. Its antigen is unidentified. This specimen belongs to a study of post-analysis software for immune sequencing data. Study results and limitations: Controls had lower frequencies than patients of about five TRBV segments, which included TRBV5-6, TRBV5-1 and TRBV20-1.

V shed 6 bases and J 2 bases; nucleotides not matched to a gene: 6. Germline CDR1 is ENHRY and CDR2 is SYGVKD. CDR3 size: 17 residues. Unique molecular identifiers were built into the TCR beta cDNA libraries. Via MiXCR, TCRdb re-called the PCR reads, giving one row per CDR3 protein. The data show hundreds of thousands of distinct CDR3 sequences, 59% seen once. Sequenced material: blood. This clonotype was sampled from a girl aged 2-9 years with multiple sclerosis. The chain employs TRBV10-3 and TRBJ2-3, with TRBD2 identical over 15 bases. CDR3 coding DNA: TGTGCCATCAGCCCCGGACTAGCGGGGGGGCCCACAGATACGCAGTATTTT. Its protein is CAISPGLAGGPTDTQYF.